The T cell receptor (beta chain) under discussion was sequenced for a study of cytomegalovirus exposure and HLA in healthy donors. Notes on the study in general: In an earlier analysis, about 87% or about 30%: the productive usage of most TCR beta V segments.

CDR3 length: 15 amino acids. V shed 6 bases and J 4 bases; nucleotides not matched to a gene: 4. CDR1 is SEHNR, CDR2 FQNEAQ, per germline (reference sequence). This PCR relied on a set of 60 Vbeta primers and 13 Jbeta primers. The protocol was immunoSEQ multiplex PCR, while the TCRdb copy is restricted to in-frame clones and leaves out a portion. The sample includes about 140,000 clones, around 82% seen only once; the top ten take roughly 3.2%. A word on this clone: Its target is unknown.

Sequencing used PBMCs. The chain links TRBV7-9 to TRBJ2-1, with 12 bases fitting TRBD2. The clonotype originates from a man aged 18 to 30 in good health and CMV-seropositive. DNA of the CDR3: TGTGCCAGCAGAACCGGGACTAGCGGGTACAATGAGCAGTTCTTC. Its protein product is CASRTGTSGYNEQFF. Using reference TRBV7-9 and TRBJ2-1 for the parts outside the CDR3, the full variable domain is DTGVSQNPRHKITKRGQNVTFRCDPISEHNRLYWYRQTLGQGPEFLTYFQNEAQLEKSRLLSDRFSAERPKGSFSTLEIQRTEQGDSAMYLCASRTGTSGYNEQFFGPGTRLTVL.